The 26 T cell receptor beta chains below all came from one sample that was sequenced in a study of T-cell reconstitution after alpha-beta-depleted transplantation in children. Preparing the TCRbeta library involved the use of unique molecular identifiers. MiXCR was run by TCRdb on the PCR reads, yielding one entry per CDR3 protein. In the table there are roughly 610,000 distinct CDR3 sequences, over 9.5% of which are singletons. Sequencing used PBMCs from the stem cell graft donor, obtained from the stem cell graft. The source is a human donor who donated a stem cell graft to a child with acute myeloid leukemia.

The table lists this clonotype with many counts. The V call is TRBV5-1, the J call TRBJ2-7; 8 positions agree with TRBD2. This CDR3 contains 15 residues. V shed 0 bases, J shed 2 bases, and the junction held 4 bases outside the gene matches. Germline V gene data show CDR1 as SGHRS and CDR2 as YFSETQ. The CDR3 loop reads CASSLASGPTYEQYF. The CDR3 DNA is TGCGCCAGCAGCTTGGCTAGCGGGCCTACCTACGAGCAGTACTTC.

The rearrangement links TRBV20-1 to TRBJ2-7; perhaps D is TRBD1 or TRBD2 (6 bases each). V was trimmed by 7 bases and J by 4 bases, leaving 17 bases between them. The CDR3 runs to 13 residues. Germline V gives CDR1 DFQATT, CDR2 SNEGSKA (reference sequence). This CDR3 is CSVATGAVYEQYF. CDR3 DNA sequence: TGCAGTGTAGCGACGGGGGCGGTTTACGAGCAGTACTTC.

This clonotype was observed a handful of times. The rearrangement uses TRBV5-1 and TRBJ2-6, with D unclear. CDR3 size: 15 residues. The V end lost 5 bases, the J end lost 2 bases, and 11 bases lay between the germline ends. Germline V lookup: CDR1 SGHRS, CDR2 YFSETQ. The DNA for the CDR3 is TGCGCCAGCAGACCAGGAAACCCTGGGGCCAACGTCCTGACTTTC. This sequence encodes CASRPGNPGANVLTF.

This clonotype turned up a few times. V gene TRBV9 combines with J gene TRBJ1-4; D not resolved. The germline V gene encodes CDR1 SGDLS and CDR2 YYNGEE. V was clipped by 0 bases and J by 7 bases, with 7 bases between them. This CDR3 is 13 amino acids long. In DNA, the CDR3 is TGTGCCAGCAGCGTAGCCCCCTCTGAAAAACTGTTTTTT. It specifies CASSVAPSEKLFF.

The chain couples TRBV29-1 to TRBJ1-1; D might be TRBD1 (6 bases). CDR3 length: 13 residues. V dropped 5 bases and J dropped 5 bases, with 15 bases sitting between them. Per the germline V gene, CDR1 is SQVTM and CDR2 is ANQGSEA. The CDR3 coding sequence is TGCAGCGTTCCGGGACATAGATGGACTGAAGCTTTCTTT. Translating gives CSVPGHRWTEAFF.

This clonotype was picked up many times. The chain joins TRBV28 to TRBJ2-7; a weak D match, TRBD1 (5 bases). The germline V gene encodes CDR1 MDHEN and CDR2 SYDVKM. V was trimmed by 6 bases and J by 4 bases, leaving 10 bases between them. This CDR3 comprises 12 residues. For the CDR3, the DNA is TGTGCCAGCAGGCGCCGACAGTACGAGCAGTACTTC. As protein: CASRRRQYEQYF.

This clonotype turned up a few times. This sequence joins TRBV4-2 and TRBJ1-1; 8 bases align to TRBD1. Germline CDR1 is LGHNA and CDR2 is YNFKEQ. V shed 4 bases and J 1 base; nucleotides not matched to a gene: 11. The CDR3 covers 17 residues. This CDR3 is CASSLSGQGGGNTEAFF. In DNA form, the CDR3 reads TGTGCCAGCAGCCTGTCTGGACAGGGAGGTGGGAACACTGAAGCTTTCTTT.

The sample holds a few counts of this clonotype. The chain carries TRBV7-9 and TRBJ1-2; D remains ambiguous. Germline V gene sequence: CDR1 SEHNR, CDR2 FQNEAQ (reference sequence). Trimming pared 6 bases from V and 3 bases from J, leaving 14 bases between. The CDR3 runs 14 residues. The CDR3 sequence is CASSLLGGDYGYTF. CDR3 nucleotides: TGTGCCAGCAGTCTATTGGGTGGGGACTATGGCTACACCTTC.

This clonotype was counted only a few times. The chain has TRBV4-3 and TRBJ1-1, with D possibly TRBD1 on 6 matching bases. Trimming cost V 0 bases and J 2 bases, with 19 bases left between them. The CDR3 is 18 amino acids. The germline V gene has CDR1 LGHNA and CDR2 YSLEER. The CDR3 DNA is TGCGCCAGCAGCCAAGAATTAGGACAGAGGTTGTATAACACTGAAGCTTTCTTT. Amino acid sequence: CASSQELGQRLYNTEAFF.

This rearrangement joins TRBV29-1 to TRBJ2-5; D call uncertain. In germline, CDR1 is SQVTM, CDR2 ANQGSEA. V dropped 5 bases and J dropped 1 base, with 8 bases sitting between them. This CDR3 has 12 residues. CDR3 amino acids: CSVSDTQETQYF. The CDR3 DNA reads TGCAGCGTTTCCGATACCCAAGAGACCCAGTACTTC.

CDR3 in DNA: TGTGCCAGCAGTTTACTGACTAGTGCAGACGAGCAGTACTTC. This translates into CASSLLTSADEQYF. The genes are TRBV28 and TRBJ2-7; D is possibly TRBD2 (6 bases). CDR3 length equals 14 residues. The V gene lost 2 bases and the J gene lost 5 bases, with 13 bases spanning the gap. The germline V gene encodes CDR1 MDHEN and CDR2 SYDVKM. Full variable domain (rest looked up from reference TRBV28 and TRBJ2-7): DVKVTQSSRYLVKRTGEKVFLECVQDMDHENMFWYRQDPGLGLRLIYFSYDVKMKEKGDIPEGYSVSREKKERFSLILESASTNQTSMYLCASSLLTSADEQYFGPGTRLTVT.

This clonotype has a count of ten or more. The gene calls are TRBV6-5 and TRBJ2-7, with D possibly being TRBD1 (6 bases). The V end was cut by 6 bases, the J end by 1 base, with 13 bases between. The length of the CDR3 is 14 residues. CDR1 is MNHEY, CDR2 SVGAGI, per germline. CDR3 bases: TGTGCCAGCAGCCCTGACAGGCTTTCCTACGAGCAGTACTTC. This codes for CASSPDRLSYEQYF.

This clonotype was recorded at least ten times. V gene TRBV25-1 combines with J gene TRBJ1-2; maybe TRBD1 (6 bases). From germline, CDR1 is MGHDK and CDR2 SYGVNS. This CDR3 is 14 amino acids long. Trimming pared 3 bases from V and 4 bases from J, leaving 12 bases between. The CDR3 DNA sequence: TGTGCCAGCAGTGACCCCGGGACACCCTATGGCTACACCTTC. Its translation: CASSDPGTPYGYTF.

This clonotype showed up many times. The CDR3 loop is CASSPGGRENGYTF. The CDR3 DNA is TGCGCCAGCAGCCCTGGCGGGAGGGAGAATGGCTACACCTTC. V gene TRBV5-1 combines with J gene TRBJ1-2, with unresolved D. Trimming stripped 4 bases from V and 6 bases from J, with 16 bases between. This CDR3 is 14 amino acids long. Germline CDR1 reads SGHRS; CDR2 reads YFSETQ.

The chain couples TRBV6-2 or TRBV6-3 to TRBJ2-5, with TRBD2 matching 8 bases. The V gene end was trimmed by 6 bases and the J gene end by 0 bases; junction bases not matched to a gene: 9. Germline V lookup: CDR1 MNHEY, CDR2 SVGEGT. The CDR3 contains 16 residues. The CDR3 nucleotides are TGTGCCAGCAGCCGAGCTAGCGGGCGGTACCAAGAGACCCAGTACTTC. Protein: CASSRASGRYQETQYF.

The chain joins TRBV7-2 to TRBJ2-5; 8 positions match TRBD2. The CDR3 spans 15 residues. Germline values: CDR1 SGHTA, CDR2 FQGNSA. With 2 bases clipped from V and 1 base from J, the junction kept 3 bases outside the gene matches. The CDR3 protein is CASSLSAGGQETQYF. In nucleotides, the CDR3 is TGTGCCAGCAGCTTAAGCGCGGGAGGCCAAGAGACCCAGTACTTC.

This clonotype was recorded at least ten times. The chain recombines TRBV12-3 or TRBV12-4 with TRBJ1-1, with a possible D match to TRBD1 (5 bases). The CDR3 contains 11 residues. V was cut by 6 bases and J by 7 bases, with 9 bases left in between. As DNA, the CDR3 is TGTGCCAGCAGGAAGACAGTTGAAGCTTTCTTT. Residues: CASRKTVEAFF.

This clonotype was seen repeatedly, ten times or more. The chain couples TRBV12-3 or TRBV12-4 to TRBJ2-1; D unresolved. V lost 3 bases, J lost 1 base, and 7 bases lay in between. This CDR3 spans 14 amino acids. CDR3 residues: CASSFTLSYNEQFF. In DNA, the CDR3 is TGTGCCAGCAGTTTCACCCTGTCCTACAATGAGCAGTTCTTC.

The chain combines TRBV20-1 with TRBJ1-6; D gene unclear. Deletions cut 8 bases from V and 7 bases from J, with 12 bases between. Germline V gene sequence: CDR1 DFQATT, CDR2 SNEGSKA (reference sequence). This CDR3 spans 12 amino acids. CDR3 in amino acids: CSTEEANSPLHF. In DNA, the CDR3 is TGCAGTACGGAGGAGGCGAATTCACCCCTCCACTTT.

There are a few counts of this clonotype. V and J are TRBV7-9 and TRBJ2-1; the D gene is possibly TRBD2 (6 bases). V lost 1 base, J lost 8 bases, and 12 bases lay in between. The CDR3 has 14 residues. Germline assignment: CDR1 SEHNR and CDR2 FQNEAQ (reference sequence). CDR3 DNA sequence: TGTGCCAGCAGCTTAGGGGGGGAGTTCGATGAGCAGTTCTTC. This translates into CASSLGGEFDEQFF.

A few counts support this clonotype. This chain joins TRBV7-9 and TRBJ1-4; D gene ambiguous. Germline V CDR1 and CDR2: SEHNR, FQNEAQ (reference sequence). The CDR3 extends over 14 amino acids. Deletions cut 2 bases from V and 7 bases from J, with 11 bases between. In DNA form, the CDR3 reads TGTGCCAGCAGCTTAAACGTAGGATCTGAAAAACTGTTTTTT. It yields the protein CASSLNVGSEKLFF.

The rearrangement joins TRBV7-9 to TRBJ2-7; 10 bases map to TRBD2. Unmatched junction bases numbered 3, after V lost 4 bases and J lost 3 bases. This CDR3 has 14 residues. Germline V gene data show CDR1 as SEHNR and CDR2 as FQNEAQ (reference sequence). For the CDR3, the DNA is TGTGCCAGCAGCTCTAGCGGGAGATTCTACGAGCAGTACTTC. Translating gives CASSSSGRFYEQYF. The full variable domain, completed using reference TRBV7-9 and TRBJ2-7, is DTGVSQNPRHKITKRGQNVTFRCDPISEHNRLYWYRQTLGQGPEFLTYFQNEAQLEKSRLLSDRFSAERPKGSFSTLEIQRTEQGDSAMYLCASSSSGRFYEQYFGPGTRLTVT.

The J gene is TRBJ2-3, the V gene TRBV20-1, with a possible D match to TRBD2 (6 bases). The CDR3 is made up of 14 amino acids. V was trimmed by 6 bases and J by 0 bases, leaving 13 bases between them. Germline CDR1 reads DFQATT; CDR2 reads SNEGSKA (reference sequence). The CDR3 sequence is CSAVAGLSTDTQYF. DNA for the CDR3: TGCAGTGCGGTCGCGGGACTTAGCACAGATACGCAGTATTTT.

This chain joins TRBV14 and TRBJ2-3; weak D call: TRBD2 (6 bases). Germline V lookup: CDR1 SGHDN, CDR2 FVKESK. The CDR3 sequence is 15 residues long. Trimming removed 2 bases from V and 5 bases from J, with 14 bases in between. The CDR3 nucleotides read TGTGCCAGCAGCCAAAATCACGGGAGCCAAGATACGCAGTATTTT. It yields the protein CASSQNHGSQDTQYF.

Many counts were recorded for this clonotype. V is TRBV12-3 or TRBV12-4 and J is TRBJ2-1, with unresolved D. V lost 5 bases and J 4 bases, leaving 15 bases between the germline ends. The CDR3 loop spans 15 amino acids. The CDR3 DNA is TGTGCCAGCAGTCTATTGGCTAGAAGATACAATGAGCAGTTCTTC. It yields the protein CASSLLARRYNEQFF.

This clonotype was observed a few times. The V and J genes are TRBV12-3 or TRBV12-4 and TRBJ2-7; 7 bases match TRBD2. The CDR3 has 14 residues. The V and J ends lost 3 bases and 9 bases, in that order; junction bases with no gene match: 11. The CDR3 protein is CASSFGRAAGGQYF. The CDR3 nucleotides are TGTGCCAGCAGTTTTGGGAGGGCGGCAGGAGGGCAGTACTTC.